The T cell receptor (beta chain) described here comes from a study of neurological immune-mediated disorders (dated 2019 in TCRdb). Notes on the research overall: Among the approximately 34 multiple sclerosis patients, relapsing-remitting MS was present in roughly 30 and secondary progressive MS was present in 3. Using UMI-based sequencing, the study compared peripheral blood TCR-beta repertoires from patients with HTLV-I-associated myelopathy (HAM/TSP), patients with multiple sclerosis, and healthy controls. The approximately 96 TCR-beta libraries covered PBMC samples along with longitudinal samples, technical triplicates, and paired sorted CD4+ and CD8+ T-cell subsets. Of the 68 subjects in the cohort, roughly 14 were HAM/TSP patients, about 34 were multiple sclerosis patients, and 20 were healthy controls.

cDNA was synthesized by template-switch 5'RACE using a primer carrying a 10-nucleotide random unique molecular identifier by which each TCR transcript was tagged. Every sequencing run yielded over 180 million TCR-beta sequences covering 15-18 subjects. The RNeasy kit was used to extract total RNA. The KAPA Real-time Library Amplification kit was used to amplify TCR-beta VDJ regions with primers for the TCR constant region and the 5'RACE anchor. Sample indexes and Illumina adaptors were added in a first PCR, and a second PCR then increased library yield. After Ampure bead purification, the TCR product of roughly 650 bp was size-selected on a 2% E-gel SizeSelection system. Before pooling, library quality was checked on a Bioanalyzer, concentration was measured with Qubit, and libraries were quantified with the Kapa Library Quantification kit. An Illumina HiSeq 2500 sequenced the libraries paired-end 2 x 150 bp. To increase sequence diversity, roughly 24-32% phiX was spiked into each library pool. The source study handled its data this way. Quality-filtered reads were processed with the UMI-based MiGEC pipeline, and over 85% of raw TCR sequences were removed by the MiGEC pipeline during error correction. IMGT germline references were used for alignment of VDJ genes, and clonotypes were defined by a unique CDR3 amino acid sequence together with V-J genes. VDJtools evaluated clonal expansion, Shannon diversity and CDR3 relatedness (CalcPairwiseDistances, ClusterSamples); CLCbio workbench built phylogenetic trees. A clone was classed as expanded if it had 8 or more unique UMIs, a cutoff based on coefficient-of-variation modelling across technical triplicates. TCRdb applied fastp at Q25 and MiXCR to the public reads, then kept only in-frame beta chains. Identical CDR3 protein sequences are pooled into one entry, listed with their most common genes and DNA. The V and J calls and clone size are TCRdb's, not the authors'. The sample includes 120,000 or so distinct CDR3 sequences, with 3% to 3.5% observed a single time. The ten biggest clones cover 1% to 1.5% of the sample.

For unsorted PBMC libraries, 2 million PBMCs were used after storage in RNAlater at -80 degrees C until RNA extraction. Multiple sclerosis patients were enrolled in a US clinical protocol evaluating disease progression by magnetic resonance imaging. Peripheral blood was subjected to Ficoll-Hypaque density gradient centrifugation to isolate PBMCs, which were then cryopreserved in liquid nitrogen. This clonotype was detected ten times or more. No antigen is known for it. There are no base qualities to consult, and no much larger clone falls within one base. Taken from the germline V gene, the CDR1 and CDR2 loops are SNHLY and FYNNEI. From cysteine to phenylalanine, the CDR3 is 14 amino acids long. The retained sequence is limited to the CDR3, 42 bases, with the frame set at the first base. Cut back by 7 bases and 3 bases, the V and J ends lie 15 bases apart. Broad study findings and their caveats: The highest TCR clonal expansion was observed in HAM/TSP patients, whereas the lowest was observed in MS patients, even when compared with healthy controls. In phylogenetic analysis, the repertoires of 18 of 34 MS patients grouped into a cluster of related CDR3 sequences, which suggests a possible signature at the repertoire level. No identical CDR3 amino acid sequences were shared among expanded clones across subjects, suggesting private TCR-beta repertoires in all groups. No clinical or MRI features were associated with the MS cluster, and the authors said that larger cohorts are needed.

Recombination joined TRBV2 with TRBJ2-5; the D gene is tentatively TRBD1 or TRBD2, each matching 6 bases. The receptor's source is a woman under 40 with multiple sclerosis. Material: PBMCs. The DNA is as follows: TGTGCCAGCAAGGGGGACGGGGGAGAAGAGACCCAGTACTTC. Its protein reads: CASKGDGGEETQYF.